This T cell receptor beta chain was found in a study of cytomegalovirus exposure and HLA in healthy donors. General study points: Looking again later, the authors saw that most CMV-associated TCR beta chains seemed HLA-restricted.

Regarding this clone: Its target is unknown.

Germline CDR1 MNHEY, CDR2 SVGAGI. The CDR3 has 15 residues. The J segment lost 4 bases and the V segment lost 0 bases, leaving 4 bases of the junction unmatched. Amplification used 60 Vbeta primers and 13 Jbeta primers. The table came from immunoSEQ multiplex PCR; TCRdb's copy has only in-frame clones and leaves some out. This sample has some 180,000 clones, with 70% to 75% found just once. The sequenced sample was PBMCs. The TCR was taken from a male donor in good health and CMV-seronegative. The chain uses TRBV6-5 and TRBJ2-7; 9 positions agree with TRBD1. The CDR3 DNA follows: TGTGCCAGCAGTTACTCGCGGACAGGGGATTACGAGCAGTACTTC. Protein sequence: CASSYSRTGDYEQYF.